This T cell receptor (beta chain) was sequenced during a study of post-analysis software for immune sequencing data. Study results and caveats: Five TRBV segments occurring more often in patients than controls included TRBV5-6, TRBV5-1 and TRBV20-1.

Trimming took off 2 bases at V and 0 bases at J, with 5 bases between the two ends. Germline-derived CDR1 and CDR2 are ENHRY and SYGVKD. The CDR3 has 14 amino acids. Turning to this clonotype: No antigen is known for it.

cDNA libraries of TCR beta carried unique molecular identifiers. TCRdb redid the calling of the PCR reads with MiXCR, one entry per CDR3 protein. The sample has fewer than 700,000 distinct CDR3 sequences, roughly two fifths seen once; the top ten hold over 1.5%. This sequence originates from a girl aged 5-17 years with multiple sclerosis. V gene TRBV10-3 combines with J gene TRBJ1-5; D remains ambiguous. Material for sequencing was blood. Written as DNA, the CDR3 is TGTGCCATCAGTGAGGAATATAGCAATCAGCCCCAGCATTTT. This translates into CAISEEYSNQPQHF.